The present entry profiles one TCR beta chain with its context. This sample was included in a study of blood T cell repertoires in COVID-19. The assay was immunoSEQ multiplex PCR, and TCRdb's table has in-frame clones only and misses some. In the table there are approximately 100,000 clones, around 75% of which are singletons. This CDR3 region has 17 residues. With V trimmed by 3 bases and J by 0 bases, 6 bases remained unmatched. Germline CDR1 and CDR2: DFQATT and SNEGSKA (reference sequence). The TCR sequence derives from a man in his 70s with acute or convalescent COVID-19. Sequencing was performed on peripheral blood. The rearrangement uses TRBV20-1 and TRBJ2-1; 12 bases line up with TRBD2. The CDR3 is CSASRLAGAPSYNEQFF. CDR3 in DNA: TGCAGTGCTAGTCGACTAGCGGGGGCCCCCTCCTACAATGAGCAGTTCTTC.